The 5 T cell receptor beta chains given below trace back to one sample, sequenced in a study of blood T cell repertoires in COVID-19. Generated by immunoSEQ multiplex PCR, the TCRdb table keeps only in-frame clones and is missing some. The top ten hold less than 3% of the sample, which has around 180,000 clones, approximately 79% seen once. Sequencing used peripheral blood. These receptors were collected from a woman at least 80 years old with acute or convalescent COVID-19.

The chain is built from TRBV7-8 and TRBJ1-4, with D maybe TRBD1 (5 bases). V shed 0 bases and J shed 8 bases, with 13 bases lying between them. Germline CDR1 reads SGHVS; CDR2 reads FQNEAQ. The CDR3 extends over 15 amino acids. CDR3 in amino acids: CASSLAGGHGEKLFF. The CDR3 DNA is TGTGCCAGCAGCTTAGCGGGAGGACATGGAGAAAAACTGTTTTTT.

This chain joins TRBV5-6 and TRBJ1-2; possibly TRBD1 for D (6 bases). CDR3 length: 11 residues. The germline V gene has CDR1 SGHDT and CDR2 YYEEEE. Trimming took off 5 bases at V and 7 bases at J, with 9 bases between the two ends. CDR3 region: CASRKGGGYTF. The CDR3 DNA is TGTGCCAGCAGAAAAGGGGGTGGCTACACCTTC.

V gene TRBV27 combines with J gene TRBJ2-1, with TRBD2 identical over 12 bases. V lost 2 bases to trimming and J lost 7 bases; unmatched junction nucleotides: 6. Germline V lookup: CDR1 MNHEY, CDR2 SMNVEV (reference sequence). The CDR3 has 16 amino acids. For the CDR3, the DNA is TGTGCCAGCAGTTTACTAGCGGGAGGGAGTAGGAATGAGCAGTTCTTC. This encodes CASSLLAGGSRNEQFF.

This chain links TRBV30 with TRBJ1-6; D gene uncertain. The germline V gene encodes CDR1 GTSNPN and CDR2 SVGIG (reference sequence). Between the trimmed V and J ends, which lost 2 bases and 5 bases, there was a span of 7 bases. The CDR3 has 13 amino acids. CDR3 sequence reads: CAWSTQNNSPLHF. CDR3 in DNA: TGTGCCTGGAGTACCCAGAATAATTCACCCCTCCACTTT.

The chain couples TRBV19 to TRBJ2-7, with 9 bases matching TRBD1. In germline, CDR1 is LNHDA, CDR2 SQIVND (reference sequence). There are 14 residues in the CDR3. After removal of 8 bases from V and 4 bases from J, the junction contained 9 bases not matched to a gene. As DNA, the CDR3 is TGTGCCAGTGGCACCGGGACAGGGTCGTACGAGCAGTACTTC. It yields the protein CASGTGTGSYEQYF.